Below, 4 T cell receptor beta chains from the same sample are listed, as sequenced in a study of cytomegalovirus exposure and HLA in healthy donors. PCR used 60 Vbeta primers and 13 Jbeta primers. TCRdb keeps only in-frame clones here, not all; method: immunoSEQ multiplex PCR. The table includes some 170,000 clones, around 79% detected once. Specimen: PBMCs. These receptors were obtained from a man aged 40-49 years in good health and CMV-seropositive.

V usage is TRBV6-1 and J usage is TRBJ2-1; 11 bases match TRBD2. Looked up from germline, CDR1 is MNHNS and CDR2 is SASEGT. There are 16 residues in the CDR3. Trimming at V came to 4 bases and at J to 10 bases, leaving 12 bases not matched to a gene. The CDR3 spells CASSGQTSGSFREQFF. CDR3 nucleotide sequence: TGTGCCAGCAGTGGCCAAACTAGCGGGAGTTTTAGGGAGCAGTTCTTC.

The chain employs TRBV29-1 and TRBJ2-7; D possibly corresponds to TRBD1 (5 bases). Germline V gene lookup returns CDR1 SQVTM and CDR2 ANQGSEA. The length of the CDR3 is 14 residues. Trimming shortened V by 3 bases and J by 5 bases, and 17 bases separated the two germline ends. CDR3 in amino acids: CSVDQGSSIDEQYF. The CDR3 region has the DNA TGCAGCGTTGATCAGGGATCTAGTATCGACGAGCAGTACTTC.

This chain links TRBV19 with TRBJ1-2, with 8 positions matching TRBD1. The CDR3 is 14 residues long. Germline V lookup: CDR1 LNHDA, CDR2 SQIVND (reference sequence). Trimming removed 5 bases from V and 5 bases from J; junction bases left unmatched: 7. The CDR3 DNA reads as TGTGCCAGTAGTGCAGGGGGCGCGGGGTATGGCTACACCTTC. The encoded protein is CASSAGGAGYGYTF. The full variable domain, in which reference TRBV19 and TRBJ1-2 provide the parts outside the CDR3, is DGGITQSPKYLFRKEGQNVTLSCEQNLNHDAMYWYRQDPGQGLRLIYYSQIVNDFQKGDIAEGYSVSREKKESFPLTVTSAQKNPTAFYLCASSAGGAGYGYTFGSGTRLTVV.

The V call is TRBV5-1, the J call TRBJ1-2, with 10 bases lining up with TRBD1. The CDR3 has 14 residues. Germline V gene lookup returns CDR1 SGHRS and CDR2 YFSETQ. Unmatched junction bases numbered 4, after V lost 0 bases and J lost 8 bases. The CDR3 protein is CASSLDGTGDGYTF. Written as DNA, the CDR3 is TGCGCCAGCAGCTTGGATGGGACAGGGGACGGCTACACCTTC.